The 21 T cell receptor beta chains presented below share a single source sample, sequenced in a study of shared clonotypes between healthy human individuals (TCRdb year 2020). Library generation was performed with the immunoSEQ multiplex PCR assay. Not all clones reach the TCRdb copy of this immuneACCESS table, which keeps in-frame sequences only. Checked studies attribute under half of the gap to unresolved V genes and leave the rest unexplained. The sample data list over 2,000,000 clones, and around 93% of these were observed just once. Of the sample, 1.5% to 2% is held by the ten largest clones. CD8 naive samples were CD45RO-negative cells positively selected for CCR7, giving a CD45RA+CCR7+ population that excluded TemRA cells. Sample: naive CD8+ T cells from PBMCs. The cell subset or site label corresponds to: CD45RA+CCR7+. The source is a man aged 18 to 29 in good health. Some clones in this sample may be carry-over from other donors' samples.

This clone was counted once. CDR3 nucleotide sequence: TGTGCCAGCATCGATCGACGGGATACGCAGTATTTT. Translated: CASIDRRDTQYF. The V gene is TRBV7-9, the J gene TRBJ2-3; no clear D. CDR1 is SEHNR, CDR2 FQNEAQ, per germline (reference sequence). This CDR3 contains 12 residues. Deletions cut 7 bases from V and 6 bases from J, with 11 bases between.

The chain is built from TRBV7-9 and TRBJ2-5; D perhaps matches TRBD2 (6 bases). The CDR3 has 13 residues. V shed 4 bases and J shed 11 bases, with 17 bases lying between them. Per the germline V gene, CDR1 is SEHNR and CDR2 is FQNEAQ (reference sequence). CDR3 sequence reads: CASSSLTPGGQYF. CDR3 sequence (DNA): TGTGCCAGCAGCTCCCTGACTCCTGGAGGGCAGTACTTC.

The chain recombines TRBV13 with TRBJ2-7; the match to TRBD1 covers 9 bases. J gave up 5 bases and V 1 base, and 9 bases lay outside the gene matches. CDR3 size: 16 residues. CDR1 and CDR2 from the germline V gene are PRHDT and FYEKMQ (reference sequence). The CDR3 sequence is CASSLVFGTGSHEQYF. The CDR3 DNA sequence: TGTGCCAGCAGCTTAGTGTTCGGGACAGGGAGTCACGAGCAGTACTTC.

The V and J genes are TRBV11-2 and TRBJ2-1; 8 nucleotides match TRBD1. The V and J ends lost 5 bases and 3 bases, in that order; junction bases with no gene match: 3. The CDR3 has 14 amino acids. Per germline, CDR1 SGHAT and CDR2 FQNNGV. The CDR3 region has the DNA TGTGCCAGCAGCCCTACAGGGGGCTACAATGAGCAGTTCTTC. Translating it yields CASSPTGGYNEQFF.

CDR3 DNA sequence: TGTGCCAGTAGTATGGGGGTTTGGCGAACGGGGAGCAATCAGCCCCAGCATTTT. It codes for CASSMGVWRTGSNQPQHF. This sequence joins TRBV19 and TRBJ1-5, with TRBD1 as a possible D gene (5 bases). The V end lost 3 bases, the J end lost 1 base, and 19 bases lay between the germline ends. CDR1 and CDR2 from the germline V gene are LNHDA and SQIVND (reference sequence). The CDR3 consists of 18 residues. Combining the CDR3 with reference TRBV19 and TRBJ1-5 gives the whole variable domain DGGITQSPKYLFRKEGQNVTLSCEQNLNHDAMYWYRQDPGQGLRLIYYSQIVNDFQKGDIAEGYSVSREKKESFPLTVTSAQKNPTAFYLCASSMGVWRTGSNQPQHFGDGTRLSIL.

V usage is TRBV19 and J usage is TRBJ2-2; TRBD1 might be the D (6 bases). This CDR3 is built from 12 residues. Germline-derived CDR1 and CDR2 are LNHDA and SQIVND (reference sequence). With 7 bases removed from V and 5 bases from J, the gap between germline ends came to 8 bases. CDR3 loop: CASTQGTGELFF. CDR3 nucleotide sequence: TGTGCCAGTACCCAGGGGACCGGGGAGCTGTTTTTT.

The chain couples TRBV2 to TRBJ2-2, with D hard to call. Germline V gene sequence: CDR1 SNHLY, CDR2 FYNNEI. There are 14 residues in the CDR3. V was pared by 6 bases and J by 1 base, with 9 bases between. The chain's CDR3 is CASSTVGNTGELFF. DNA for the CDR3: TGTGCCAGCAGCACGGTTGGGAACACCGGGGAGCTGTTTTTT.

The chain links TRBV7-2 to TRBJ2-7; TRBD1 aligns across 9 bases. Trimming cost V 5 bases and J 2 bases; bases outside gene matches: 4. The germline V gene has CDR1 SGHTA and CDR2 FQGNSA. The length of the CDR3 is 14 residues. Written as DNA, the CDR3 is TGTGCCAGCAGCGAGCGGACAGGGGCCTACGAGCAGTACTTC. The encoded protein is CASSERTGAYEQYF.

This chain connects TRBV28 to TRBJ2-1; D is tentatively TRBD1 or TRBD2 (5 bases each). Deletions cut 5 bases from V and 3 bases from J, with 17 bases between. This CDR3 comprises 16 residues. Germline assignment: CDR1 MDHEN and CDR2 SYDVKM. This chain's CDR3 is CASSPSWDAYYNEQFF. The DNA for the CDR3 is TGTGCCAGCAGTCCAAGTTGGGACGCGTACTACAATGAGCAGTTCTTC.

V and J are TRBV5-1 and TRBJ2-7; the D is unclear. This CDR3 has 14 amino acids. In germline, CDR1 is SGHRS, CDR2 YFSETQ. Trimming shortened V by 0 bases and J by 3 bases, and 10 bases separated the two germline ends. This CDR3 is CASSLVTGHYEQYF. The CDR3 bases are TGCGCCAGCAGCTTGGTGACGGGCCACTACGAGCAGTACTTC.

The chain recombines TRBV10-1 with TRBJ1-1, with unresolved D. Germline V gene data show CDR1 as WNHNN and CDR2 as SYGVQD (reference sequence). This CDR3 is built from 13 residues. V was clipped by 4 bases and J by 0 bases, with 6 bases between them. The CDR3 is CASSVDMNTEAFF. CDR3 bases: TGCGCCAGCAGTGTTGACATGAACACTGAAGCTTTCTTT.

J is TRBJ2-1 and V is TRBV4-3; no definite D call. Germline CDR1 reads LGHNA; CDR2 reads YSLEER. Trimming removed 5 bases from V and 4 bases from J, with 15 bases in between. The CDR3 spans 15 residues. The CDR3 region is CASSGVGTTYNEQFF. In nucleotides, the CDR3 is TGCGCCAGCAGCGGGGTCGGCACTACTTACAATGAGCAGTTCTTC.

The J gene is TRBJ1-2, the V gene TRBV7-8; TRBD1 might be the D (5 bases). CDR1 and CDR2 from the germline V gene are SGHVS and FQNEAQ. The CDR3 has 15 amino acids. V lost 1 base and J 4 bases, leaving 13 bases between the germline ends. CDR3 sequence reads: CASSLGRTPSYGYTF. The CDR3 DNA follows: TGTGCCAGCAGCTTAGGCCGGACACCGAGCTATGGCTACACCTTC.

The chain recombines TRBV28 with TRBJ2-3; D unresolved. CDR1 and CDR2 (germline): MDHEN, SYDVKM. V was cut by 6 bases and J by 0 bases, with 19 bases left in between. The CDR3 spans 17 residues. The CDR3 loop reads CASRAIPPGISTDTQYF. The CDR3 DNA sequence: TGTGCCAGCAGAGCGATACCCCCAGGAATTAGCACAGATACGCAGTATTTT.

V gene TRBV19 combines with J gene TRBJ2-7, with 11 bases identical to TRBD1. V shed 5 bases, J shed 5 bases, and the junction held 5 bases outside the gene matches. The germline gives CDR1 LNHDA, CDR2 SQIVND (reference sequence). This CDR3 comprises 14 residues. In nucleotides, the CDR3 is TGTGCCAGTAGTCCAGGACAGGGGGCCCACGAGCAGTACTTC. Its protein is CASSPGQGAHEQYF.

The chain joins TRBV5-4 to TRBJ2-7; 7 nucleotides match TRBD1. Trimming removed 4 bases from V and 2 bases from J; junction bases left unmatched: 9. This CDR3 has 15 residues. Germline CDR1 SGHNT, CDR2 YYREEE (reference sequence). Written as DNA, the CDR3 is TGTGCCAGCAGCAGCAGACAGGGTAACCCCTACGAGCAGTACTTC. Translated: CASSSRQGNPYEQYF.

The table lists this clone with a count of one. The chain combines TRBV11-1 with TRBJ1-1; TRBD1 matches 8 bases. This CDR3 region has 14 residues. The V gene's germline CDR1 is SGHAT and CDR2 FQDESV (reference sequence). After removal of 5 bases from V and 5 bases from J, the junction contained 7 bases not matched to a gene. The CDR3 sequence: CASSLYRGITEAFF. The CDR3 nucleotides are TGTGCCAGCAGCCTTTACAGGGGGATTACTGAAGCTTTCTTT. Combining the CDR3 with reference TRBV11-1 and TRBJ1-1 gives the whole variable domain EAEVAQSPRYKITEKSQAVAFWCDPISGHATLYWYRQILGQGPELLVQFQDESVVDDSQLPKDRFSAERLKGVDSTLKIQPAELGDSAMYLCASSLYRGITEAFFGQGTRLTVV.

The V gene is TRBV27, the J gene TRBJ2-5, with D perhaps TRBD1 (6 bases). The J call could be wrong; TRBJ2-7 is a better fit for the DNA end. Germline V lookup: CDR1 MNHEY, CDR2 SMNVEV (reference sequence). The CDR3 length is 13 residues. This chain's CDR3 is CASSLGGTYEQYF. DNA for the CDR3: TGTGCCAGCAGTTTAGGGGGCACCTACGAGCAGTACTTC.

The chain couples TRBV9 to TRBJ2-7; D possibly corresponds to TRBD2 (6 bases). Trimming took off 0 bases at V and 4 bases at J, with 14 bases between the two ends. The germline V gene has CDR1 SGDLS and CDR2 YYNGEE. The CDR3 sequence is 15 residues long. The CDR3 is CASSVGSGEIYEQYF. The CDR3 DNA sequence: TGTGCCAGCAGCGTAGGCTCGGGAGAGATTTACGAGCAGTACTTC.

The chain has TRBV4-2 and TRBJ2-3; D unclear. Germline CDR1 and CDR2: LGHNA and YNFKEQ. CDR3 size: 17 residues. The V end lost 0 bases, the J end lost 0 bases, and 13 bases lay between the germline ends. In nucleotides, the CDR3 is TGTGCCAGCAGCCAAGATCCCACGCAACCAAGCACAGATACGCAGTATTTT. The encoded protein is CASSQDPTQPSTDTQYF.

The gene calls are TRBV18 and TRBJ2-7; D is undetermined. Germline values: CDR1 KGHSH, CDR2 LQKENI. V lost 9 bases, J lost 0 bases, and 12 bases lay in between. This CDR3 has 13 amino acids. For the CDR3, the DNA is TGTGCCAGTCAAGGTATTACCTCCTACGAGCAGTACTTC. Its translation is CASQGITSYEQYF.